This T cell receptor beta chain was found in a study of CD4 T cells in relation to SARS-CoV-2 and coronaviruses. As for the study in general: No peptide or an HIV-1 Nef peptide pool served as negative control.

CD4+ T cells from unexposed donors were obtained before the COVID-19 pandemic (2011-2018). CD4+ T cells were isolated from the cells after around 11 days of culture. Sequenced by immunoSEQ multiplex PCR; TCRdb stores in-frame clones only, minus some. The sample yields 25,000 or so clones, about three quarters seen once. Germline V CDR1 and CDR2: SGHTA, FQGNSA. Losses at the gene ends were 5 bases for V and 8 bases for J; bases not matched to a gene: 10. The CDR3 spans 15 residues. With regard to this clone: The antigen remains undetermined.

This TCR was recovered from a human donor in good health. The chain employs TRBV7-2 and TRBJ1-4; 8 nucleotides agree with TRBD1. The sequencing sample was made of CD4+ T cells from PBMCs, cultured in vitro. The CDR3 here is CASSAQGVSVEKLFF. CDR3 sequence (DNA): TGTGCCAGCAGCGCACAGGGGGTTTCAGTCGAAAAACTGTTTTTT.